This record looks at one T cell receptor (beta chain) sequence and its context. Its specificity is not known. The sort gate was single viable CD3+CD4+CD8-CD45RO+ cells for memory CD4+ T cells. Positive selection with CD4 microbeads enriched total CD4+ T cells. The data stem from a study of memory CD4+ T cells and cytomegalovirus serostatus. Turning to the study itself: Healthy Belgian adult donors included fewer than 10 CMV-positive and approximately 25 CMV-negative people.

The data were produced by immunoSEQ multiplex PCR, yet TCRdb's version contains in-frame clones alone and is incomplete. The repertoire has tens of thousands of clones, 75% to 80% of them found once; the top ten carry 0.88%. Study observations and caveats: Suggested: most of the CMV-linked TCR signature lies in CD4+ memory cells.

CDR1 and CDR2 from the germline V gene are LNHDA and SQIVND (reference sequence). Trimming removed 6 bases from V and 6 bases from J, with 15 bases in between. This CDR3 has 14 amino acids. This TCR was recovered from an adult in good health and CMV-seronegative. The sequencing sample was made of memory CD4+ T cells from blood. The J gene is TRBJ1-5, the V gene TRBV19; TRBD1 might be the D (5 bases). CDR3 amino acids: CASSITSGFQPQHF. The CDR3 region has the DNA TGTGCCAGTAGCATAACATCAGGGTTTCAGCCCCAGCATTTT.